This TCR beta chain was recorded in a study of T cells after yellow fever vaccination. Each CDR3 protein is one row after TCRdb ran MiXCR on the 5' RACE reads. The sample lists about 340,000 distinct CDR3 sequences, approximately 12% seen once, with approximately 3.4% in the top ten. This clonotype has more than one count but fewer than ten. The germline gives CDR1 SGHTA, CDR2 FQGNSA. V lost 7 bases and J lost 4, with 13 bases in between. The CDR3 consists of 13 residues. The TCR originated in a man in his late teens or twenties who received the YFV17D yellow fever vaccine. The rearrangement joins TRBV7-2 to TRBJ2-5, with D possibly matching TRBD2 (6 bases). The specimen was CD4+ T cells sorted from PBMCs, collected 15 days after the yellow fever booster vaccination. CDR3 protein: CASKTRAGETQYF. The CDR3, as DNA: TGTGCCAGCAAGACTAGGGCAGGAGAGACCCAGTACTTC.